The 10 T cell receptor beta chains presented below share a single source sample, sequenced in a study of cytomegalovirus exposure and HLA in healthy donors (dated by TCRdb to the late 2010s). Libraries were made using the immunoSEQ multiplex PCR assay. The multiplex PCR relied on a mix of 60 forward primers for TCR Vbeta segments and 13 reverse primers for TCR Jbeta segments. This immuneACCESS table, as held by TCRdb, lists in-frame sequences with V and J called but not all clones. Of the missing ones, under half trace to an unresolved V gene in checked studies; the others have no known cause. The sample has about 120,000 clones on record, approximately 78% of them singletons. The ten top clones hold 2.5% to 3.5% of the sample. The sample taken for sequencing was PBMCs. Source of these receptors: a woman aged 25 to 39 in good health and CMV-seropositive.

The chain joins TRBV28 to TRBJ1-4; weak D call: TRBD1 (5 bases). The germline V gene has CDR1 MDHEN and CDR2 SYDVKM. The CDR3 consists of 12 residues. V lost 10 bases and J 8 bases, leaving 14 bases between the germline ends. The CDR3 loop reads CATRGGGEKLFF. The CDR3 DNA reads TGTGCCACCCGCGGGGGAGGGGAAAAACTGTTTTTT. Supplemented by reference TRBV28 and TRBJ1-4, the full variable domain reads DVKVTQSSRYLVKRTGEKVFLECVQDMDHENMFWYRQDPGLGLRLIYFSYDVKMKEKGDIPEGYSVSREKKERFSLILESASTNQTSMYLCATRGGGEKLFFGSGTQLSVL.

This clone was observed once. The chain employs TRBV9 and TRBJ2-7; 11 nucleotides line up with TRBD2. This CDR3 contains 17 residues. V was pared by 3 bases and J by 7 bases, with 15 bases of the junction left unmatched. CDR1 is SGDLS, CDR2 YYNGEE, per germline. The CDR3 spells CASSEGAWKLAGGEQYF. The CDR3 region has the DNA TGTGCCAGCAGCGAGGGGGCGTGGAAGCTAGCGGGGGGAGAGCAGTACTTC.

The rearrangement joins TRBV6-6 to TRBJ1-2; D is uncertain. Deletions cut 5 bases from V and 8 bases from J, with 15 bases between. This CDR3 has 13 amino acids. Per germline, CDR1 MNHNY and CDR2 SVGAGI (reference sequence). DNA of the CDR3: TGTGCCAGCAGTCCCGGGCCGGAGGTCGGCTACACCTTC. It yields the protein CASSPGPEVGYTF.

CDR3 coding DNA: TGTGCCAGCAGCCCCCGTAACTGGGACAGTGACAATGAGCAGTTCTTC. Protein: CASSPRNWDSDNEQFF. The chain combines TRBV7-3 with TRBJ2-1; TRBD1 matches at 7 bases. The length of the CDR3 is 16 residues. Germline V gene data show CDR1 as SGHTA and CDR2 as FQGTGA. V was clipped by 5 bases and J by 5 bases; unmatched bases: 12.

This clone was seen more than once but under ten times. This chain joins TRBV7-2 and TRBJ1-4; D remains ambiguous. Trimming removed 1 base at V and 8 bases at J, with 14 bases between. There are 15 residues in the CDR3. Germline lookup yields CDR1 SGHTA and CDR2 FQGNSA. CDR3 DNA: TGTGCCAGCAGCTTAGTTAGGGAGGTTGGGGAAAAACTGTTTTTT. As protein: CASSLVREVGEKLFF. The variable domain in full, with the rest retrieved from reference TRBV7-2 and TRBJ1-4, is GAGVSQSPSNKVTEKGKDVELRCDPISGHTALYWYRQSLGQGLEFLIYFQGNSAPDKSGLPSDRFSAERTGGSVSTLTIQRTQQEDSAVYLCASSLVREVGEKLFFGSGTQLSVL.

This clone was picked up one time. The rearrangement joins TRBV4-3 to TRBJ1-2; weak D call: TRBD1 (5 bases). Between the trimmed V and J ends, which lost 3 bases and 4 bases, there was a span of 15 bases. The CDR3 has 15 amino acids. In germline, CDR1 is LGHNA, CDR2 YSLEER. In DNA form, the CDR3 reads TGCGCCAGCAGCCAGCGGGTGTCGGGGGTCTATGGCTACACCTTC. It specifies CASSQRVSGVYGYTF.

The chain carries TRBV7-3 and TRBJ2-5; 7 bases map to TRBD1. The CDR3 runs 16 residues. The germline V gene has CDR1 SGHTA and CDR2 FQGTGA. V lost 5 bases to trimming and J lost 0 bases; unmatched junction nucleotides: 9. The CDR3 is CASSRYPTGNQETQYF. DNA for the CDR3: TGTGCCAGCAGCCGATACCCGACAGGGAACCAAGAGACCCAGTACTTC.

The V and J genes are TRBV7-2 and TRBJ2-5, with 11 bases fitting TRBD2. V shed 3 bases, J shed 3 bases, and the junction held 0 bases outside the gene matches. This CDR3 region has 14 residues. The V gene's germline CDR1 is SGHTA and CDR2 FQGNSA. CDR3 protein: CASSLTSGEETQYF. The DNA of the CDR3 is TGTGCCAGCAGCTTGACTAGCGGGGAAGAGACCCAGTACTTC.

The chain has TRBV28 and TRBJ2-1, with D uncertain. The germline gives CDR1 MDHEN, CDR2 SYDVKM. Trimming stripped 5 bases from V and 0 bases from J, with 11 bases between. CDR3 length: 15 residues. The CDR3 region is CASSPQVGSYNEQFF. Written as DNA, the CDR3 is TGTGCCAGCAGTCCCCAGGTCGGCTCCTACAATGAGCAGTTCTTC.

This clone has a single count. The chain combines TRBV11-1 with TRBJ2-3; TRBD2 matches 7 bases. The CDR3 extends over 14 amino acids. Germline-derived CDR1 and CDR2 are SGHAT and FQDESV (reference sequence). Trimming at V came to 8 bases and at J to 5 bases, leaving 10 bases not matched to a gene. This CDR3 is CASGQAGVLDTQYF. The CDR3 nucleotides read TGTGCCAGCGGTCAGGCGGGGGTGTTAGATACGCAGTATTTT. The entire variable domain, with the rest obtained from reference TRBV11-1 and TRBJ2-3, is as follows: EAEVAQSPRYKITEKSQAVAFWCDPISGHATLYWYRQILGQGPELLVQFQDESVVDDSQLPKDRFSAERLKGVDSTLKIQPAELGDSAMYLCASGQAGVLDTQYFGPGTRLTVL.